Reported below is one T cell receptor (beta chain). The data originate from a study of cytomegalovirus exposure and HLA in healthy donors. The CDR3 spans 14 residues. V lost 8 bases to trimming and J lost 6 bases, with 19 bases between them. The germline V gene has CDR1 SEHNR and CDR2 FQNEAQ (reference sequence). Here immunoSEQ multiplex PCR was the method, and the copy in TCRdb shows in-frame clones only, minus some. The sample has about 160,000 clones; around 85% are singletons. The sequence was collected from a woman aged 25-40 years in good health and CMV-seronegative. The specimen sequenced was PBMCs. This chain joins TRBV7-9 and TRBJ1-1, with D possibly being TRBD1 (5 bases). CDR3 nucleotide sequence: TGTGCCAGCGCGAGGGGTGAGGTTGCCTCTGAAGCTTTCTTT. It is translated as CASARGEVASEAFF.